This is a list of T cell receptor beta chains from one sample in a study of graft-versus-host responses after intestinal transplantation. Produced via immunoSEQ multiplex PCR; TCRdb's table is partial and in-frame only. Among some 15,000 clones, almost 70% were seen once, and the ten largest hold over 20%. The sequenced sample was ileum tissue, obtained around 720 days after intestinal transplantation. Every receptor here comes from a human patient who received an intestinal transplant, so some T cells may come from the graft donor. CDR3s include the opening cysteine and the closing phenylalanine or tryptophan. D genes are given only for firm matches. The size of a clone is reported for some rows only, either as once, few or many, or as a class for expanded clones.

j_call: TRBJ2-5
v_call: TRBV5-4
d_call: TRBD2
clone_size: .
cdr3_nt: TGTGCCAGCAGCTTGGCCGGACTAGCAGATCAAGAGACCCAGTACTTC
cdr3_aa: CASSLAGLADQETQYF

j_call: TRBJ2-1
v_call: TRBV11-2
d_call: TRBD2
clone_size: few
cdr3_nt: TGTGCCAGCAGCCTAATAGCGGGGATCTACAATGAGCAGTTCTTC
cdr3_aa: CASSLIAGIYNEQFF

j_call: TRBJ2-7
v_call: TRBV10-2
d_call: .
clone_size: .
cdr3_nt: TGCGCCAGCAGTGAGACAAGGACAGCCTACGAGCAGTACTTC
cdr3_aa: CASSETRTAYEQYF

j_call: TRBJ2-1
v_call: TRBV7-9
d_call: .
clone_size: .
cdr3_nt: TGTGCCAGCAGCTCCCGTAGGGTTAGCGGAAGGACCGACAATGAGCAGTTCTTC
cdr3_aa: CASSSRRVSGRTDNEQFF

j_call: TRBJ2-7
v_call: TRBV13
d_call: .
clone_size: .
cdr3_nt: TGTGCCAGCAGCCCTTTTCAAGTCAACGAGCAGTACTTC
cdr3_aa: CASSPFQVNEQYF

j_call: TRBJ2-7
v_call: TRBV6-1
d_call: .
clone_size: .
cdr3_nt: TGTGCCAGCAGTGAAATCTCTAGGGGGGGCCGCTACGAGCAGTACTTC
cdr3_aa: CASSEISRGGRYEQYF

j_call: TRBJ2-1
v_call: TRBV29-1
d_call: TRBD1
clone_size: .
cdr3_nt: TGCAGCGTTGCAAGGCTTCGGGACAGGGGTTACAATGAGCAGTTCTTC
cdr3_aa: CSVARLRDRGYNEQFF

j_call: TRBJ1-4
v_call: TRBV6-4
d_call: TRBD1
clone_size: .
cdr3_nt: TGTGCCAGCAGTGACTCAACAGGGGGCCTAAGGATGACTAATGAAAAACTGTTTTTT
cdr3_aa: CASSDSTGGLRMTNEKLFF

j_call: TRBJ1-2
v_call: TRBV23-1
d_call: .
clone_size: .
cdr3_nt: TGCGCCAGCAGTCAAGAAGCCGGGACCGATCATGGTTGGGGACACTATGGCTACACCTTC
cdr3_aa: CASSQEAGTDHGWGHYGYTF

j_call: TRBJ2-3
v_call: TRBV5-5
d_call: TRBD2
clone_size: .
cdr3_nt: TGTGCCAGCAACATGGGACTAGGCGGGTTGGAAGATACGCAGTATTTT
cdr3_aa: CASNMGLGGLEDTQYF

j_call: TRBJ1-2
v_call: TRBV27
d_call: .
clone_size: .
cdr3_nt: TGTGCCAGCAGTTTCCCCGGTCAGTTGTGCGGGGCGTTAATCTGCTACACCTTC
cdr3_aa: CASSFPGQLCGALICYTF

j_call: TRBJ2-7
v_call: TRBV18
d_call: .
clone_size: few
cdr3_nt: TGTGCCAGCTCACCCGGGGTGAAGTGGTACGAGCAGTACTTC
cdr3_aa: CASSPGVKWYEQYF

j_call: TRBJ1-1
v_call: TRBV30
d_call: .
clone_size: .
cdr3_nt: TGTGCCTGGAGGGGTAGGACTGAAGCTTTCTTT
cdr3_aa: CAWRGRTEAFF

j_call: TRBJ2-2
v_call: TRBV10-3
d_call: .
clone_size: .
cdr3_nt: TGTGCCAGCAGTGGGGACACGAACACCGGGGAGCTGTTTTTT
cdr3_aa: CASSGDTNTGELFF

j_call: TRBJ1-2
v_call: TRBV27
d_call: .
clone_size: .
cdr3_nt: TGTGCCAGCAGTCGGACGGGTTACTATGGCTACACCTTC
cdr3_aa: CASSRTGYYGYTF

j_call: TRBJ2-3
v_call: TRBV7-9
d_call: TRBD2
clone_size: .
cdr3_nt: TGTGCCAGCGGGCTAGCGGGGATGACAGATACGCAGTATTTT
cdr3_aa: CASGLAGMTDTQYF

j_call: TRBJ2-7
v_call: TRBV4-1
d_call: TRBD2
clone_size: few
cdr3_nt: TGCGCCAGCAGCCGAACTAGCGGGGGACCTTACGAGCAGTACTTC
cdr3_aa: CASSRTSGGPYEQYF

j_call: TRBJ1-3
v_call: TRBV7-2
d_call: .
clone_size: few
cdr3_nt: TGTGCCAGCAGCTTTAACCCTGCTGGAAACACCATATATTTT
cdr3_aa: CASSFNPAGNTIYF

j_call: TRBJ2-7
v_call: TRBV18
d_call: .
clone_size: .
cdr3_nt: TGTGCCAGCTCACCACGGGCAGATAACGAGCAGTACTTC
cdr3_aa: CASSPRADNEQYF

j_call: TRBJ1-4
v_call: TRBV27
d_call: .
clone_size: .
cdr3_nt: TGTGCCAGCAGTACCAGGGCATTAGGGGGTGAAAAACTGTTTTTT
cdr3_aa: CASSTRALGGEKLFF

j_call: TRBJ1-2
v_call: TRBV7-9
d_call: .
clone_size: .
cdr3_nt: TGTGCCAGCAGCTCTGCCAATGACAGAAACTATGGCTACACCTTC
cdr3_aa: CASSSANDRNYGYTF

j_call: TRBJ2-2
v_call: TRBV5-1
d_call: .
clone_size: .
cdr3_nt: TGCGCCAGCAGCTTGGCCGGGCGGACGAACACCGGGGAGCTGTTTTTT
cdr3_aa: CASSLAGRTNTGELFF

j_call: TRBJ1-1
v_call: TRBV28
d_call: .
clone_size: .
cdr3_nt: TGTGCCAGCAGGATCGGACGGACGAACACTGAAGCTTTCTTT
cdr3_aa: CASRIGRTNTEAFF

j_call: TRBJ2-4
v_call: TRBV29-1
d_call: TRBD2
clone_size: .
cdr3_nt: TGCAGCGTCCGGACTAGCGGGGGGGCCGCAAACATTCAGTACTTC
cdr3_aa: CSVRTSGGAANIQYF

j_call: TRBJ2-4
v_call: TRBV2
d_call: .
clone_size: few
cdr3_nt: TGTGCCAGCAGTGAAATCGCAGGGATTATAAACATTCAGTACTTC
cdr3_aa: CASSEIAGIINIQYF

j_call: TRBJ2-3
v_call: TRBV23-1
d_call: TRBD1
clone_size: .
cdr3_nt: TGCGCCAGCAGTCACCCTCTCCAGGGGGCTTCCCTAAGCACAGATACGCAGTATTTT
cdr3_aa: CASSHPLQGASLSTDTQYF

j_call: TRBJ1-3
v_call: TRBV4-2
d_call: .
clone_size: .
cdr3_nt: TGTGCCAGCAGCCAAGAATTTGCCGGAAACACCATATATTTT
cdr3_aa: CASSQEFAGNTIYF

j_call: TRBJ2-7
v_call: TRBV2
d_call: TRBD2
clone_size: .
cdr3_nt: TGTGCCAGCATGGGGACTAGCGCCTTAAGGAACTACGAGCAGTACTTC
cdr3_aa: CASMGTSALRNYEQYF

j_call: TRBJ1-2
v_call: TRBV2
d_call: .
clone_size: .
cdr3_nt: TGTGCCAGCAGGTACGGGGGTGGCTACACCTTC
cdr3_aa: CASRYGGGYTF

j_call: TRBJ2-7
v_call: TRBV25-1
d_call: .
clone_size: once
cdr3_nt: TGTGCCAGCAGTGAATCCGGGGCAGGGATGAACGAGCAGTACTTC
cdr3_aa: CASSESGAGMNEQYF

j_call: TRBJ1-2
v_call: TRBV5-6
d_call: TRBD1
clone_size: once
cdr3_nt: TGTGCCAGCAGCCCTTCGACAGGGGGCGGTTATGGCTACACCTTC
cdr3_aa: CASSPSTGGGYGYTF